This T cell receptor (beta chain) was profiled in a study of T cell responses to AZD1222 COVID-19 vaccine. Only in-frame clones appear in the TCRdb table, and some are missing; sequencing was by immunoSEQ multiplex PCR. The sample shows under 130,000 clones, around nine tenths of them seen only once. Per germline, CDR1 SGHRS and CDR2 YFSETQ. This CDR3 is 14 amino acids long. The V gene lost 5 bases and the J gene lost 0 bases, with 12 bases spanning the gap. Details on this clone: Its antigen is still unknown.

Overall study findings and caveats: Most donors were white British, females outnumbered males, and clonal diversity was possibly underestimated. No repertoire was sampled before or during the peak T cell response, only after it. Among those given AZD1222, only 6 or 7 were seropositive at baseline. Rises in breadth and depth of Spike-specific TCRs came after two AZD1222 doses.

The chain combines TRBV5-1 with TRBJ2-7; the D is unclear. The sample consisted of peripheral blood, taken on day 0 of AZD1222 vaccination. The sequence came from an adult in good health. DNA of the CDR3: TGCGCCAGCAGTCATGGGCCTAGCTCCTACGAGCAGTACTTC. As protein: CASSHGPSSYEQYF.